These T cell receptor beta chains were read from a single sample in a study of blood T cell repertoires in COVID-19. TCRdb's table, derived via immunoSEQ multiplex PCR, lists solely in-frame clones and lacks some. This table holds fewer than 250,000 clones, over 90% found once. Sequenced sample: peripheral blood. Receptor source: a young man with COVID-19, enrolled during active disease. Each CDR3 is given with its conserved first and last residue. Each record gives: V gene, D gene, J gene, clone size, CDR3 protein, CDR3 DNA. The D gene is left open where the match is weak. The size of a clone is reported for some rows only, either as once, few or many, or as a class for expanded clones.

v_call: TRBV6-1; d_call: -; j_call: TRBJ1-2; clone_size: -; cdr3_aa: CASSELNRERIYGYTF; cdr3_nt: TGTGCCAGCAGTGAATTAAACAGGGAGAGGATCTATGGCTACACCTTC
v_call: TRBV15; d_call: TRBD1; j_call: TRBJ1-5; clone_size: -; cdr3_aa: CATSKGQGSSNQPQHF; cdr3_nt: TGTGCCACCAGCAAAGGACAGGGGTCAAGCAATCAGCCCCAGCATTTT
v_call: TRBV7-9; d_call: -; j_call: TRBJ2-5; clone_size: -; cdr3_aa: CASSLPGSRDWLETQYF; cdr3_nt: TGTGCCAGCAGCTTACCCGGGTCCAGGGATTGGTTGGAGACCCAGTACTTC
v_call: TRBV2; d_call: TRBD1; j_call: TRBJ1-2; clone_size: -; cdr3_aa: CASRRTGTNYGYTF; cdr3_nt: TGTGCCAGCAGGAGGACAGGGACTAACTATGGCTACACCTTC
v_call: TRBV27; d_call: TRBD2; j_call: TRBJ2-1; clone_size: -; cdr3_aa: CASSYLPGLAANNEQFF; cdr3_nt: TGTGCCAGCAGTTATCTCCCGGGACTAGCGGCCAACAATGAGCAGTTCTTC
v_call: TRBV29-1; d_call: TRBD1; j_call: TRBJ1-5; clone_size: -; cdr3_aa: CSAGQGNQPQHF; cdr3_nt: TGCAGCGCAGGACAGGGCAATCAGCCCCAGCATTTT
v_call: TRBV4-1; d_call: -; j_call: TRBJ2-7; clone_size: -; cdr3_aa: CASSQEGGQSSYEQYF; cdr3_nt: TGCGCCAGCAGCCAAGAAGGCGGACAGAGCTCCTACGAGCAGTACTTC
v_call: TRBV4-2; d_call: -; j_call: TRBJ2-5; clone_size: -; cdr3_aa: CASSQDRGAGETQYF; cdr3_nt: TGTGCCAGCAGCCAAGATCGGGGGGCCGGGGAGACCCAGTACTTC
v_call: TRBV19; d_call: TRBD1; j_call: TRBJ1-5; clone_size: -; cdr3_aa: CASRGRGQGGLQPQHF; cdr3_nt: TGTGCCAGTAGGGGGCGAGGACAGGGAGGCCTTCAGCCCCAGCATTTT
v_call: TRBV6-5; d_call: -; j_call: TRBJ1-1; clone_size: -; cdr3_aa: CASKVSLNTEAFF; cdr3_nt: TGTGCCAGCAAAGTTAGCTTGAACACTGAAGCTTTCTTT
v_call: TRBV5-4; d_call: TRBD1; j_call: TRBJ2-1; clone_size: -; cdr3_aa: CASSFRQGGYNEQFF; cdr3_nt: TGTGCCAGCAGCTTTCGACAGGGGGGCTACAATGAGCAGTTCTTC
v_call: TRBV6-5; d_call: -; j_call: TRBJ2-3; clone_size: -; cdr3_aa: CASSYSGRSTDTQYF; cdr3_nt: TGTGCCAGCAGTTACTCGGGCAGAAGCACAGATACGCAGTATTTT
v_call: TRBV19; d_call: TRBD1; j_call: TRBJ1-5; clone_size: -; cdr3_aa: CASSQGARQPQHF; cdr3_nt: TGTGCCAGTAGCCAGGGGGCGCGGCAGCCCCAGCATTTT
v_call: TRBV7-3; d_call: -; j_call: TRBJ2-7; clone_size: -; cdr3_aa: CASSLGGNYEQYF; cdr3_nt: TGTGCCAGCAGCTTAGGCGGAAACTACGAGCAGTACTTC
v_call: TRBV5-6; d_call: TRBD2; j_call: TRBJ2-3; clone_size: few; cdr3_aa: CASSFLAGGLNTQYF; cdr3_nt: TGTGCCAGCAGCTTCTTAGCGGGGGGGCTAAATACGCAGTATTTT